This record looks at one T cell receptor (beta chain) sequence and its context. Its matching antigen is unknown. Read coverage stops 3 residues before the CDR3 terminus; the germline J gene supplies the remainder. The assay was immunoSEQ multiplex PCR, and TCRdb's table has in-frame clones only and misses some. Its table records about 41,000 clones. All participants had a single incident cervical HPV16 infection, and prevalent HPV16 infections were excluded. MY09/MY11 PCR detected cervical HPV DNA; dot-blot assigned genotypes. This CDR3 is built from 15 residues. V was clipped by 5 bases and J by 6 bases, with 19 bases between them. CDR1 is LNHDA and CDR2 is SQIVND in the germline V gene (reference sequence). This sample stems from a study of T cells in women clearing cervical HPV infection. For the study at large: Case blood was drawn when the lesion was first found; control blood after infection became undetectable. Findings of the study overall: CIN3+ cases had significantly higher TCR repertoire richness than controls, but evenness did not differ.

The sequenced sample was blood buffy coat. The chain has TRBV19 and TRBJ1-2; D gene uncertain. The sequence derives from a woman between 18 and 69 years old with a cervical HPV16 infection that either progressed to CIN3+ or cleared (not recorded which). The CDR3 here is CASSPPPPGLDGYTF. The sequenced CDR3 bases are TGTGCCAGTAGTCCTCCACCCCCCGGGTTAGATGGC.